These 4 T cell receptor beta chains came from one sample sequenced in a study of cytomegalovirus exposure and HLA in healthy donors. 60 Vbeta and 13 Jbeta primers were used in PCR. Using immunoSEQ multiplex PCR, the repertoire was profiled, and TCRdb retains in-frame clones only, with some absent. The repertoire consists of about 160,000 clones, with more than 65% occurring once and the leading ten covering roughly 9.3%. The sequencing sample was made of PBMCs. The receptors shown here come from a man aged 18 to 29 in good health and CMV-seropositive.

The sample holds one count of this clone. The junction shows a germline mismatch at one end, possibly a read error. V gene TRBV4-2 combines with J gene TRBJ2-7; 14 nucleotides align to TRBD2. This CDR3 has 19 residues. The germline CDR1 and CDR2 sequences are LGHNA and YNFKEQ. CDR3 DNA: TGTGCCAGCAGCCAAGCCGGGACTAGCGGGAGTTTCTACCCCTACCAGCAGTACTTC. Translating it yields CASSQAGTSGSFYPYQQYF.

This sequence joins TRBV11-2 and TRBJ2-5, with D possibly being TRBD1 (5 bases). This CDR3 spans 14 amino acids. Trimming cost V 3 bases and J 5 bases, with 13 bases left between them. Germline lookup yields CDR1 SGHAT and CDR2 FQNNGV. CDR3 loop: CASSLSGSTETQYF. CDR3 in DNA: TGTGCCAGCAGCTTGTCAGGGTCTACCGAGACCCAGTACTTC.

In its sample, this clone was seen a few times. The genes are TRBV2 and TRBJ2-7, with a possible D match to TRBD2 (7 bases). The CDR3 has 13 amino acids. Germline V gene data show CDR1 as SNHLY and CDR2 as FYNNEI. Trimming shortened V by 4 bases and J by 4 bases, and 11 bases separated the two germline ends. CDR3 amino acids: CASSARGAYEQYF. As DNA, the CDR3 is TGTGCCAGCAGTGCCCGGGGGGCTTACGAGCAGTACTTC.

With respect to this clone: Other DNA sequences in this sample translate to the same CDR3. J is TRBJ2-7 and V is TRBV4-1; 7 bases match TRBD2. The trim removed 1 base at V and 4 bases at J, leaving 13 bases unmatched. Germline CDR1 and CDR2: MGHRA and YSYEKL. The CDR3 has 17 amino acids. CDR3: CASSQVVAGASSYEQYF. The DNA for the CDR3 is TGCGCCAGCAGCCAAGTGGTCGCGGGAGCGTCTAGTTACGAGCAGTACTTC.